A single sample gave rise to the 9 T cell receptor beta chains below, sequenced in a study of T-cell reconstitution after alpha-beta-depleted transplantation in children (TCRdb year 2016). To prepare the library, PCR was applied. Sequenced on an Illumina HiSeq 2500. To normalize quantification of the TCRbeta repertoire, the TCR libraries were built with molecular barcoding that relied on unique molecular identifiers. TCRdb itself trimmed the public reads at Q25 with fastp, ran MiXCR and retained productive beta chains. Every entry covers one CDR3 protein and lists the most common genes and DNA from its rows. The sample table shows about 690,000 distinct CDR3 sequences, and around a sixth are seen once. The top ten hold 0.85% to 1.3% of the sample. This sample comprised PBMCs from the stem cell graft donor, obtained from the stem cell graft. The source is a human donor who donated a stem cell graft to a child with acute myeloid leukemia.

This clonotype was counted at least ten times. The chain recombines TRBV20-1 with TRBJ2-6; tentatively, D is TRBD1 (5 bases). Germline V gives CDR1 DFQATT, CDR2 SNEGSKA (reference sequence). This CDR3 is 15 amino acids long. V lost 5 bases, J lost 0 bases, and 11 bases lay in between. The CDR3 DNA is TGCAGTGCTGGACATTCCCTCTCTGGGGCCAACGTCCTGACTTTC. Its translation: CSAGHSLSGANVLTF.

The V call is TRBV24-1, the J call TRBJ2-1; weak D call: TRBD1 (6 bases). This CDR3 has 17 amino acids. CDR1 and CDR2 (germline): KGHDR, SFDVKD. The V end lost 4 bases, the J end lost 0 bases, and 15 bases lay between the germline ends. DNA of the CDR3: TGTGCCACCAGTGAAGCCGGGACATTTGACTCCTACAATGAGCAGTTCTTC. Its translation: CATSEAGTFDSYNEQFF.

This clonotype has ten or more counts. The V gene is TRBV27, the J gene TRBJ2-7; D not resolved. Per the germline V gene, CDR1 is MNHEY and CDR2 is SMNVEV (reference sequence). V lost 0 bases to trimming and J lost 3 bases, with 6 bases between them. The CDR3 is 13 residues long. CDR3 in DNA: TGTGCCAGCAGTTTATCGCTGGGCTACGAGCAGTACGTC. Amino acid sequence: CASSLSLGYEQYV.

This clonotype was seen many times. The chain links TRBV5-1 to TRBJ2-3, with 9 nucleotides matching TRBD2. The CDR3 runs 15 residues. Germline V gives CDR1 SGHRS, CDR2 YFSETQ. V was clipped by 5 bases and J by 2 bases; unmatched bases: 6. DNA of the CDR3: TGCGCCAGCAGGCGGGAGGGACAGCCCACAGATACGCAGTATTTT. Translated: CASRREGQPTDTQYF.

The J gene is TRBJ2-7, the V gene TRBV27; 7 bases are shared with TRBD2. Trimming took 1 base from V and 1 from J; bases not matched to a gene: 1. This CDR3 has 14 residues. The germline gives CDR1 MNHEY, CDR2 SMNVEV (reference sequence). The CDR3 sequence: CASSLWGGSYEQYF. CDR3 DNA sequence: TGTGCCAGCAGTTTATGGGGGGGGTCCTACGAGCAGTACTTC.

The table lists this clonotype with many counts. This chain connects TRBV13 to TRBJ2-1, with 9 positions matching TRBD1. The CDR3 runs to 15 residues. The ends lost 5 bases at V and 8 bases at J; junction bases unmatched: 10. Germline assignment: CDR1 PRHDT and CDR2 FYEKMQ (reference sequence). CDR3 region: CASSGIGTGRDEQFF. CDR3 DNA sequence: TGTGCCAGCAGCGGAATAGGGACAGGGCGGGATGAGCAGTTCTTC.

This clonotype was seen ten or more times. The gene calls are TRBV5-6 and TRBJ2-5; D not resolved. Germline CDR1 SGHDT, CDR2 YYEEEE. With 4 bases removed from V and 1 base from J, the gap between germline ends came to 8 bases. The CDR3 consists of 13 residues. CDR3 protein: CASSPDGQETQYF. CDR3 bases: TGTGCCAGCAGCCCGGACGGCCAAGAGACCCAGTACTTC.

The DNA of the CDR3 is TGTGCCAGCAGTGAATGGGGCACTGAAGCTTTCTTT. Translated, it gives CASSEWGTEAFF. The chain is built from TRBV25-1 and TRBJ1-1; D is unclear. V lost 1 base to trimming and J lost 4 bases, with 4 bases between them. Germline V lookup: CDR1 MGHDK, CDR2 SYGVNS. CDR3 size: 12 residues.

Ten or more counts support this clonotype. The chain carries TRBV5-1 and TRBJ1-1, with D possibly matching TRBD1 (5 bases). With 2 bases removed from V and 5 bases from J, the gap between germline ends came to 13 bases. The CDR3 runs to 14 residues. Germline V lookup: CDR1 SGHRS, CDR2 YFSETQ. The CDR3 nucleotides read TGCGCCAGCAGCTTACAGGAGGGAGAGACTGAAGCTTTCTTT. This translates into CASSLQEGETEAFF.